This T cell receptor beta chain derives from a study of Ad26.COV2.S vaccination and SARS-CoV-2 variants. This CDR3 has 16 residues. CDR1 and CDR2 from the germline V gene are SEHNR and FQNEAQ (reference sequence). The V gene end was trimmed by 6 bases and the J gene end by 4 bases; junction bases not matched to a gene: 10. This clone was observed once. The treatment here: over 15 received Ad26.COV2.S at low or high dose, single or two shots; several received placebo; per-sample allocation not given. On day 63 after the first injection, vaccine and placebo recipients gave samples. Generated by immunoSEQ multiplex PCR, the TCRdb table keeps only in-frame clones and is missing some. The sample contains around 420,000 clones, 88% of which appear only once.

This clonotype was obtained from a person between 18 and 60 years old who received the Ad26.COV2.S COVID-19 vaccine or a placebo. The gene calls are TRBV7-9 and TRBJ2-2; TRBD1 matches 8 bases. This material consisted of peripheral blood, taken in a trial of Ad26.COV2.S vaccine versus placebo. As DNA, the CDR3 is TGTGCCAGCAGTAAGGGGGAAACAGGGGGCACCGGGGAGCTGTTTTTT. Translation gives CASSKGETGGTGELFF.